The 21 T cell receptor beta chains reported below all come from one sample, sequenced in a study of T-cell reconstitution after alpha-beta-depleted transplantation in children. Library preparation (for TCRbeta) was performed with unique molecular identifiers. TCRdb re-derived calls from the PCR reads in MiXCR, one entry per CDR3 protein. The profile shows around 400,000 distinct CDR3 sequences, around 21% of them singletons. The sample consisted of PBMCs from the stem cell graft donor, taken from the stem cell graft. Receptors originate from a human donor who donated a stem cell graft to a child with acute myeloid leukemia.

The CDR3 spells CASSLGAGSTSYEQYF. CDR3 DNA sequence: TGTGCCAGCAGCTTAGGGGCGGGATCAACCTCCTACGAGCAGTACTTC. J is TRBJ2-7 and V is TRBV7-8; weak D call: TRBD2 (6 bases). Trimming pared 1 base from V and 0 bases from J, leaving 13 bases between. Germline values: CDR1 SGHVS, CDR2 FQNEAQ. The CDR3 loop spans 16 amino acids.

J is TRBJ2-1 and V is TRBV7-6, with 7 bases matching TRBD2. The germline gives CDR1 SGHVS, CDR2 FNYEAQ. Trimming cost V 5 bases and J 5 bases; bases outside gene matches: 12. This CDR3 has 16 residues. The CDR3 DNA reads TGTGCCAGCAGCCACCAAGGGCGGGAGAGACACAATGAGCAGTTCTTC. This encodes CASSHQGRERHNEQFF.

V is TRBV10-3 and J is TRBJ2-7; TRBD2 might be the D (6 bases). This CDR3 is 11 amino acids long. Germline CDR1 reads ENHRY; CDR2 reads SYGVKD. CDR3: CGGKIGYEQYF. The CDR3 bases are TGTGGCGGGAAGATCGGCTACGAGCAGTACTTC.

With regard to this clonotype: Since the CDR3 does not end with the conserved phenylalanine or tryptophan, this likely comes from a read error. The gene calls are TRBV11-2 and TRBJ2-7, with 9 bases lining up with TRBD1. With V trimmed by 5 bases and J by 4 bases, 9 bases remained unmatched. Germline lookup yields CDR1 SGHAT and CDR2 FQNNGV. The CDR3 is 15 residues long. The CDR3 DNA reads TGTGCCAGCAGCCGACCGGGACAGGGAACTTACGAGCAGTACTCC. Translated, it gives CASSRPGQGTYEQYS.

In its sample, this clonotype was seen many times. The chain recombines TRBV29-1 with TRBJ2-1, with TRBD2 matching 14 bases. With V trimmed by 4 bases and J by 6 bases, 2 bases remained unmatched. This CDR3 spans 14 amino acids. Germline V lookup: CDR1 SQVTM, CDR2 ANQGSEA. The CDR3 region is CSVAGTSGSNEQFF. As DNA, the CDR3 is TGCAGCGTTGCCGGGACTAGCGGGAGCAATGAGCAGTTCTTC.

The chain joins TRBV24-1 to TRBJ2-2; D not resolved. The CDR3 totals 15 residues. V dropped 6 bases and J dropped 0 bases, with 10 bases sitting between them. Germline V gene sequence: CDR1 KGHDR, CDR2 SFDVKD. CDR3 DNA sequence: TGTGCCACCAGTATCCGCGACCCGAACACCGGGGAGCTGTTTTTT. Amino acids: CATSIRDPNTGELFF.

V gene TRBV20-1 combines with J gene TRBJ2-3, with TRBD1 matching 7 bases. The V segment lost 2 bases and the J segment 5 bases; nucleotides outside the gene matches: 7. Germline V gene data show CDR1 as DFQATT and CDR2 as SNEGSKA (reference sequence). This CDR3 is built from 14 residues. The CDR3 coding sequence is TGCAGTGCTAGAAAGTCCAGGGGGTTAGATACGCAGTATTTT. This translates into CSARKSRGLDTQYF.

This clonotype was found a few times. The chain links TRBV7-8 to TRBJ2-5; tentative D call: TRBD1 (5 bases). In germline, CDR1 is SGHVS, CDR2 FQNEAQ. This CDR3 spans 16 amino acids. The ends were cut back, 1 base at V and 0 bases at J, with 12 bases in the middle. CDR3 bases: TGTGCCAGCAGCTTAGGATCAGGGATCCACCAAGAGACCCAGTACTTC. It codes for CASSLGSGIHQETQYF.

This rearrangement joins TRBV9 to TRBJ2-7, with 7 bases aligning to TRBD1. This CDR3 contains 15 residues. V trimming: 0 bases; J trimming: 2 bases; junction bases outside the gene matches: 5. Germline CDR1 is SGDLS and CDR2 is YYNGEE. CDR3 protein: CASSVGDSVTYEQYF. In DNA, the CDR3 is TGTGCCAGCAGCGTAGGGGACAGTGTTACCTACGAGCAGTACTTC.

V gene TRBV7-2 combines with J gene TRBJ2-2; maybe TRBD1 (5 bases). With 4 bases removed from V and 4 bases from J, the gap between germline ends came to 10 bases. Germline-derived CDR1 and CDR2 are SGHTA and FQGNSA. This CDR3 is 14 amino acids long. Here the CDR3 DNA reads TGTGCCAGCAGCTCCAGGGAAGGCACCGGGGAGCTGTTTTTT. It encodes CASSSREGTGELFF.

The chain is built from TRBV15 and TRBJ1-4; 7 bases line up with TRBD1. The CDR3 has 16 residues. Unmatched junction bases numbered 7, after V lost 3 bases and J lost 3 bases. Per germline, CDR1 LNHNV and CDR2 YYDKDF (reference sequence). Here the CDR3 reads CATSSLTGAPNEKLFF. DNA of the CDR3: TGTGCCACCAGCAGCCTCACAGGGGCCCCTAATGAAAAACTGTTTTTT.

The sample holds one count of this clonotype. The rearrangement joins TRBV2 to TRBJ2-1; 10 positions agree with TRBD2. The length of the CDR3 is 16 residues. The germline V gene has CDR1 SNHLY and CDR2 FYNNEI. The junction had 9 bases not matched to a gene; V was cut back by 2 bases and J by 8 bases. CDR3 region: CASSESLAGASDEQFF. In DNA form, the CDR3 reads TGTGCCAGCAGTGAATCCCTAGCGGGAGCTTCGGATGAGCAGTTCTTC.

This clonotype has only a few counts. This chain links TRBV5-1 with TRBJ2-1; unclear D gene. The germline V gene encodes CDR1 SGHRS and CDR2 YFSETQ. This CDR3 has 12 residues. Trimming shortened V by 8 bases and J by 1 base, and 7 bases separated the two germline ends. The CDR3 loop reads CASFASYNEQFF. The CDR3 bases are TGCGCCAGTTTTGCGTCCTACAATGAGCAGTTCTTC.

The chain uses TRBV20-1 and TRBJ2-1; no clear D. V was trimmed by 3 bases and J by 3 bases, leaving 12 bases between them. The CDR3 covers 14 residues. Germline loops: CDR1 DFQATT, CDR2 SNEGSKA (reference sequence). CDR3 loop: CSASRLEHYNEQFF. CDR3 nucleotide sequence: TGCAGTGCTAGTAGATTAGAGCACTACAATGAGCAGTTCTTC.

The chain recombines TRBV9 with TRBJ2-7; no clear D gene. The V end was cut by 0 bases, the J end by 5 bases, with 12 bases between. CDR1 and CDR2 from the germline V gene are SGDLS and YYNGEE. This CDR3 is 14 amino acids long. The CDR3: CASSVGPGANEQYF. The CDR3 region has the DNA TGTGCCAGCAGCGTAGGGCCAGGAGCCAACGAGCAGTACTTC. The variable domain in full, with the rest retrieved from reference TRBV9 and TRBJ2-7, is DSGVTQTPKHLITATGQRVTLRCSPRSGDLSVYWYQQSLDQGLQFLIQYYNGEERAKGNILERFSAQQFPDLHSELNLSSLELGDSALYFCASSVGPGANEQYFGPGTRLTVT.

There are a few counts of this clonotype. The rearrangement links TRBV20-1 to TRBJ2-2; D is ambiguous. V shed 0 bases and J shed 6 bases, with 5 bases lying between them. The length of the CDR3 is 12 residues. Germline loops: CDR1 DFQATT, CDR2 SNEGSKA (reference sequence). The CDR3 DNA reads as TGCAGTGCTAGAGATAATGCCGGGGAGCTGTTTTTT. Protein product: CSARDNAGELFF.

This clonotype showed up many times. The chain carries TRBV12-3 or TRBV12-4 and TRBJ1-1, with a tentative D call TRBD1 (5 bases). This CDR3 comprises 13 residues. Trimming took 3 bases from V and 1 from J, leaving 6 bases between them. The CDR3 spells CASSFGANTEAFF. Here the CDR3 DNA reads TGTGCCAGCAGTTTTGGGGCGAACACTGAAGCTTTCTTT.

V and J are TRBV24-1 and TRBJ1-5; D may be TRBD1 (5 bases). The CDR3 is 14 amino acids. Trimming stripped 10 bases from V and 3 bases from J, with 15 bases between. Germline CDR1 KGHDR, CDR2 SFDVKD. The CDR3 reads CATAFQGVNQPQHF. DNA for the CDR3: TGTGCCACAGCTTTCCAGGGTGTCAATCAGCCCCAGCATTTT.

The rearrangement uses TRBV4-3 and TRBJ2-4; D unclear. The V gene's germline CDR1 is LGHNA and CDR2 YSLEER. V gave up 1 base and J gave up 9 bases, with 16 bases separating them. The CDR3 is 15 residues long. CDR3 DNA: TGCGCCAGCAGCCAAGGAACTAAAGGTGCAGCCATTCAGTACTTC. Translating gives CASSQGTKGAAIQYF.

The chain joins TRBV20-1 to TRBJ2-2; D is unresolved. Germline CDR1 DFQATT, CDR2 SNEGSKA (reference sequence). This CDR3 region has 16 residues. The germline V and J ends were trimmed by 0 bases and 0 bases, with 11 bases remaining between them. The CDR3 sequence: CSARDVEKSNTGELFF. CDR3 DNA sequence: TGCAGTGCTAGAGATGTCGAAAAGTCGAACACCGGGGAGCTGTTTTTT.

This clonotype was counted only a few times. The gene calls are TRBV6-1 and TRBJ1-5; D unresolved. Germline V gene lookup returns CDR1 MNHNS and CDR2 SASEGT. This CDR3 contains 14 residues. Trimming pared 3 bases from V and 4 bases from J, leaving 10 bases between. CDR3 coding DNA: TGTGCCAGCAGTGACAGACCAGGAAATCAGCCCCAGCATTTT. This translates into CASSDRPGNQPQHF.